What follows describes a single T cell receptor (beta chain). Source study methods: Estimated nucleated cell counts came from reference gene primer amplification. Sequencing was performed with immunoSEQ multiplex PCR; in TCRdb, only in-frame clones are kept and a portion is missing. D and trimming were read from the DNA, whereas the V and J calls and clone size are those reported in that table. Of around 120,000 clones listed, under 95% are singletons. The data were taken from a study of blood T cell repertoires in COVID-19. Whole-study context: Collection of acute and convalescent COVID-19 samples took place in the United States, Italy and Spain.

The Seattle site enrolled patients during active infection and followed them longitudinally. The source material was peripheral blood. This TCR came from a man in his fifties or sixties with COVID-19, enrolled during active disease.

CDR3 bases: TGTGCCATAGGACAGGGGGCTAATCAGCCCCAGCATTTT. It is translated as CAIGQGANQPQHF. This chain connects TRBV10-3 to TRBJ1-5; 11 nucleotides match TRBD1. The CDR3 runs 13 residues. Trimming at V came to 9 bases and at J to 4 bases, leaving 2 bases not matched to a gene. Per the germline V gene, CDR1 is ENHRY and CDR2 is SYGVKD.